A selection of T cell receptor beta chains follows, all from one sample in a study of shared clonotypes between healthy human individuals. Profiling relied on immunoSEQ multiplex PCR, and the TCRdb table lists in-frame clones only, not all of them. The sample has around 2.1 million clones, roughly 91% seen once; the top ten hold 1.7%. The source material was naive CD8+ T cells from PBMCs. The receptors were gathered from a man aged 18 to 35 in good health. Some clones in this sample may be carry-over from other donors' samples. Both conserved end residues are part of each CDR3. A D gene is named only where the DNA matches it firmly. The listing skips clone size in some rows; elsewhere it reads once, few, many or a size class.

j_gene: TRBJ2-1; v_gene: TRBV7-9; abundance: .; d_gene: .; CDR3aa: CASSLSGPPQDEQFF; CDR3nt: TGTGCCAGCAGCTTATCGGGCCCCCCCCAGGATGAGCAGTTCTTC
j_gene: TRBJ2-5; v_gene: TRBV7-9; abundance: .; d_gene: .; CDR3aa: CASSLQTSRETQYF; CDR3nt: TGTGCCAGCAGCCTACAGACTAGTCGTGAGACCCAGTACTTC
j_gene: TRBJ1-2; v_gene: TRBV7-6; abundance: once; d_gene: .; CDR3aa: CASSLIRDYGYTF; CDR3nt: TGTGCCAGCAGCTTGATCAGGGACTATGGCTACACCTTC
j_gene: TRBJ2-5; v_gene: TRBV10-3; abundance: .; d_gene: .; CDR3aa: CAISESGSRETQYF; CDR3nt: TGTGCCATCAGTGAGTCAGGGTCGCGAGAGACCCAGTACTTC
j_gene: TRBJ1-5; v_gene: TRBV6-1; abundance: once; d_gene: .; CDR3aa: CASSDLPGGNQPQHF; CDR3nt: TGTGCCAGCAGTGACCTCCCAGGGGGCAATCAGCCCCAGCATTTT
j_gene: TRBJ2-7; v_gene: TRBV27; abundance: .; d_gene: .; CDR3aa: CASSLSGGAAYEQYF; CDR3nt: TGTGCCAGCAGTTTATCCGGCGGAGCGGCCTACGAGCAGTACTTC
j_gene: TRBJ1-5; v_gene: TRBV19; abundance: once; d_gene: .; CDR3aa: CASTREVGGNQPQHF; CDR3nt: TGTGCCAGTACCCGAGAGGTGGGAGGCAATCAGCCCCAGCATTTT
j_gene: TRBJ1-5; v_gene: TRBV13; abundance: .; d_gene: .; CDR3aa: CASSLGADSNQPQHF; CDR3nt: TGTGCCAGCAGCTTGGGAGCAGATAGCAATCAGCCCCAGCATTTT
j_gene: TRBJ2-7; v_gene: TRBV6-5; abundance: .; d_gene: .; CDR3aa: CASSYGTGAEEQYF; CDR3nt: TGTGCCAGCAGTTACGGAACGGGAGCAGAGGAGCAGTACTTC
j_gene: TRBJ1-2; v_gene: TRBV12-5; abundance: .; d_gene: .; CDR3aa: CASGLDARRGRYGYTF; CDR3nt: TGTGCTAGTGGTTTGGACGCCCGGAGGGGTCGGTATGGCTACACCTTC
j_gene: TRBJ2-7; v_gene: TRBV28; abundance: .; d_gene: TRBD1; CDR3aa: CASGQGLTYEQYF; CDR3nt: TGTGCCAGCGGACAGGGCTTGACCTACGAGCAGTACTTC
j_gene: TRBJ2-1; v_gene: TRBV5-8; abundance: .; d_gene: TRBD1; CDR3aa: CATQGQHNEQFF; CDR3nt: TGTGCCACGCAGGGACAGCACAATGAGCAGTTCTTC
j_gene: TRBJ1-2; v_gene: TRBV27; abundance: once; d_gene: .; CDR3aa: CASSSPGAYGYTF; CDR3nt: TGTGCCAGCAGTTCGCCCGGGGCCTATGGCTACACCTTC
j_gene: TRBJ2-4; v_gene: TRBV4-1; abundance: few; d_gene: .; CDR3aa: CASSHREGKNIQYF; CDR3nt: TGCGCCAGCAGTCACAGGGAAGGAAAAAACATTCAGTACTTC
j_gene: TRBJ2-5; v_gene: TRBV7-9; abundance: .; d_gene: TRBD2; CDR3aa: CASSRLYRTSRGRETQYF; CDR3nt: TGTGCCAGCAGCCGACTCTACAGGACTAGCCGTGGCCGAGAGACCCAGTACTTC
j_gene: TRBJ2-1; v_gene: TRBV28; abundance: .; d_gene: .; CDR3aa: CASSPRYNEQFF; CDR3nt: TGTGCCAGCAGCCCCAGGTACAATGAGCAGTTCTTC
j_gene: TRBJ2-1; v_gene: TRBV5-1; abundance: .; d_gene: .; CDR3aa: CASSEKRSTSYNEQFF; CDR3nt: TGCGCCAGCAGCGAAAAACGGAGTACCTCCTACAATGAGCAGTTCTTC
j_gene: TRBJ2-6; v_gene: TRBV7-3; abundance: .; d_gene: .; CDR3aa: CASSLLPGAGANVLTF; CDR3nt: TGTGCCAGCAGCTTACTCCCGGGCGCTGGGGCCAACGTCCTGACTTTC
j_gene: TRBJ2-2; v_gene: TRBV19; abundance: .; d_gene: .; CDR3aa: CASISEVAVYTGELFF; CDR3nt: TGTGCCAGTATCTCTGAGGTAGCGGTCTACACCGGGGAGCTGTTTTTT
j_gene: TRBJ2-3; v_gene: TRBV9; abundance: .; d_gene: .; CDR3aa: CASRDGTDTQYF; CDR3nt: TGTGCCAGCCGGGACGGCACAGATACGCAGTATTTT
j_gene: TRBJ2-7; v_gene: TRBV7-8; abundance: .; d_gene: TRBD1; CDR3aa: CASTDRVAYEQYF; CDR3nt: TGTGCCAGCACTGACAGGGTGGCCTACGAGCAGTACTTC
j_gene: TRBJ2-3; v_gene: TRBV9; abundance: .; d_gene: .; CDR3aa: CASSAGGSITDTQYF; CDR3nt: TGTGCCAGCAGCGCCGGAGGGAGTATTACAGATACGCAGTATTTT